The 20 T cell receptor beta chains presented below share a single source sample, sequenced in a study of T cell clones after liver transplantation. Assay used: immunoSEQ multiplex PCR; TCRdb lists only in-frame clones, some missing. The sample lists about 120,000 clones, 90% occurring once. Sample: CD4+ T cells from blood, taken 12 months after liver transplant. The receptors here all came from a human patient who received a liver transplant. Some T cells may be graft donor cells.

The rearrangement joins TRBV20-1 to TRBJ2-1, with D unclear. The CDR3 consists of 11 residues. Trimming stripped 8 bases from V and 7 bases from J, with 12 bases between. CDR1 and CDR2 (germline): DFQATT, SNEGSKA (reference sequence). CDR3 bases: TGCAGTCCACGAGCCGTAAATGAGCAGTTCTTC. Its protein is CSPRAVNEQFF.

In nucleotides, the CDR3 is TGTGCCAGCAGCTTAGTTTCGGGGACCGGGGAGCTGTTTTTT. This codes for CASSLVSGTGELFF. The V and J genes are TRBV7-8 and TRBJ2-2; tentative D call: TRBD2 (5 bases). CDR3 length: 14 amino acids. V lost 1 base to trimming and J lost 5 bases, with 8 bases between them. Per the germline V gene, CDR1 is SGHVS and CDR2 is FQNEAQ. Variable domain in full (rest from reference TRBV7-8 and TRBJ2-2): GAGVSQSPRYKVAKRGQDVALRCDPISGHVSLFWYQQALGQGPEFLTYFQNEAQLDKSGLPSDRFFAERPEGSVSTLKIQRTQQEDSAVYLCASSLVSGTGELFFGEGSRLTVL.

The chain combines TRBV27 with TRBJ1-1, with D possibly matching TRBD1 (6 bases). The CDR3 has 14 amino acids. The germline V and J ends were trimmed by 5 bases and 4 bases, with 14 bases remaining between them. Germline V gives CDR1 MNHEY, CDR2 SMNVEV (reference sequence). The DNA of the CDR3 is TGTGCCAGCAGTCCACAGGGCTGGGGCACTGAAGCTTTCTTT. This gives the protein CASSPQGWGTEAFF.

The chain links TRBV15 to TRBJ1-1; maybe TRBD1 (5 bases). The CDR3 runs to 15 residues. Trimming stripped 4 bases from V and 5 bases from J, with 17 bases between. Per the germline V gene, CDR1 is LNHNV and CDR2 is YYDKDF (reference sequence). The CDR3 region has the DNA TGTGCCACCAGCACCCCGGGCAGGGCCGTTACTGAAGCTTTCTTT. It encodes CATSTPGRAVTEAFF.

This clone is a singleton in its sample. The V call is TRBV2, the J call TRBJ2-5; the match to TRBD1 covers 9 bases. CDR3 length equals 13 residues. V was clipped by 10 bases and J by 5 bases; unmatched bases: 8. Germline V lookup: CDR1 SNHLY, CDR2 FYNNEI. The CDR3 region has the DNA TGTGCCACCAAACAGGGGGCGCAGGAGACCCAGTACTTC. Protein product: CATKQGAQETQYF.

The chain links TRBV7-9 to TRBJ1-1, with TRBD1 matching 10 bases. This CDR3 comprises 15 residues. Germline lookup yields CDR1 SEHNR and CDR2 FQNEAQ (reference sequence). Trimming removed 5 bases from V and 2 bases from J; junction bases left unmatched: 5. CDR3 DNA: TGTGCCAGCAGCGACCGGGACAGGGGCAACACTGAAGCTTTCTTT. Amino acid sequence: CASSDRDRGNTEAFF.

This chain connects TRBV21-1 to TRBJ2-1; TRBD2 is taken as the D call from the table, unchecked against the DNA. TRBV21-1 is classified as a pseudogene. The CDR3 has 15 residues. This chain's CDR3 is CASSKDGRWVNEQFF. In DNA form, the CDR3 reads TGTGCCAGCAGCAAAGACGGGAGATGGGTAAATGAGCAGTTCTTC.

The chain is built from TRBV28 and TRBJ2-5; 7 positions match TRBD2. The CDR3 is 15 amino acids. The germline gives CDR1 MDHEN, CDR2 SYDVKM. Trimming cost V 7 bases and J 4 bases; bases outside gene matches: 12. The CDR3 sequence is CASKPQERDRETQYF. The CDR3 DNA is TGTGCCAGCAAGCCCCAAGAGCGGGATAGAGAGACCCAGTACTTC.

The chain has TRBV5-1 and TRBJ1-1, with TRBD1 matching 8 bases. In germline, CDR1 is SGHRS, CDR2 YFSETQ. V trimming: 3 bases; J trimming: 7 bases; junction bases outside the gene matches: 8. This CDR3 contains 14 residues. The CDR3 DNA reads TGCGCCAGCAGCTCACAGGGGGTGATTAATGAAGCTTTCTTT. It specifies CASSSQGVINEAFF. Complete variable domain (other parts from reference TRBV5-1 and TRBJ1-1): KAGVTQTPRYLIKTRGQQVTLSCSPISGHRSVSWYQQTPGQGLQFLFEYFSETQRNKGNFPGRFSGRQFSNSRSEMNVSTLELGDSALYLCASSSQGVINEAFFGQGTRLTVV.

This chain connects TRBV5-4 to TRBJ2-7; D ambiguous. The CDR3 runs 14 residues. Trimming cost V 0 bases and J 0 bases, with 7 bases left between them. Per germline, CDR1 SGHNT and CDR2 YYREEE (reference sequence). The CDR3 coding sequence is TGTGCCAGCAGCTTGGACCCGAGCTCCTACGAGCAGTACTTC. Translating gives CASSLDPSSYEQYF.

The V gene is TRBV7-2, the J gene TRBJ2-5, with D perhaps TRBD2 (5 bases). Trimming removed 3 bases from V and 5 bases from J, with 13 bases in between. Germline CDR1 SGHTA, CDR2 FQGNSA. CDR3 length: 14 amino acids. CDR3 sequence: CASSLRVPGETQYF. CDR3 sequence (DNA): TGTGCCAGCAGCTTGAGGGTCCCTGGGGAGACCCAGTACTTC. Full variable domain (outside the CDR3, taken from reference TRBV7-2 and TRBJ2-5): GAGVSQSPSNKVTEKGKDVELRCDPISGHTALYWYRQSLGQGLEFLIYFQGNSAPDKSGLPSDRFSAERTGGSVSTLTIQRTQQEDSAVYLCASSLRVPGETQYFGPGTRLLVL.

The CDR3 DNA reads TGTGCCATCAGCCTGGACACCGGCACAGATACGCAGTATTTT. Its protein is CAISLDTGTDTQYF. V usage is TRBV10-3 and J usage is TRBJ2-3, with D tentatively TRBD1 (5 bases). This CDR3 contains 14 residues. V was cut by 6 bases and J by 1 base, with 11 bases left in between. The germline CDR1 and CDR2 sequences are ENHRY and SYGVKD.

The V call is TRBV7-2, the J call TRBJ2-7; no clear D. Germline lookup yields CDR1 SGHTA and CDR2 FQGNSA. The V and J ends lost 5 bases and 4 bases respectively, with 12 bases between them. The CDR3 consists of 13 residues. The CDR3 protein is CASSLGAEYEQYF. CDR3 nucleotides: TGTGCCAGCAGCCTTGGTGCAGAGTACGAGCAGTACTTC.

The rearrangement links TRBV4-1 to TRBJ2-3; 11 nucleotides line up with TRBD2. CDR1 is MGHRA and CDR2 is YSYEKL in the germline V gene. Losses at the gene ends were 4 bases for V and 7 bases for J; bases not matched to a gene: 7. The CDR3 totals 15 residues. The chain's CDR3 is CASSPGTSGLNTQYF. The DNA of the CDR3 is TGCGCCAGCAGCCCCGGGACTAGCGGTTTGAATACGCAGTATTTT.

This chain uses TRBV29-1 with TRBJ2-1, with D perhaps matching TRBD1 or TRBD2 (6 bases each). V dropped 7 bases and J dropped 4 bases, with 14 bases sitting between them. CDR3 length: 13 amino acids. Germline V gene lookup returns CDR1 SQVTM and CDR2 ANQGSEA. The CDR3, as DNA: TGCAGCGGGGGGACGGGGGCATACAATGAGCAGTTCTTC. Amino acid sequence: CSGGTGAYNEQFF.

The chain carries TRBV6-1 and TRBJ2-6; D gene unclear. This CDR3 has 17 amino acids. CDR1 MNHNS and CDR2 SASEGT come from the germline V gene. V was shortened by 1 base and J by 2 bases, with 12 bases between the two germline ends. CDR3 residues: CASSEGAYPPGANVLTF. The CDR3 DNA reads TGTGCCAGCAGTGAAGGCGCATATCCCCCTGGGGCCAACGTCCTGACTTTC.

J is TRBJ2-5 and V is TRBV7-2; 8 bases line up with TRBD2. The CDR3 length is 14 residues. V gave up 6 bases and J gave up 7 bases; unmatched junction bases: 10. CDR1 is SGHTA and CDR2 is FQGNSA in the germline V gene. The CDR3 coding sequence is TGTGCCAGCAGGAGAGGGACTAGTCTTGGGACCCAGTACTTC. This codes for CASRRGTSLGTQYF.

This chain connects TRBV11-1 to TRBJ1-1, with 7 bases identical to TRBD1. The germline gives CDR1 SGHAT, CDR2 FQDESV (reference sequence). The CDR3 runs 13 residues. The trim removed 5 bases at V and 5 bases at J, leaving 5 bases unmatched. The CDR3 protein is CASSPDRTTEAFF. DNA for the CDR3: TGTGCCAGCAGCCCGGACAGGACGACTGAAGCTTTCTTT.

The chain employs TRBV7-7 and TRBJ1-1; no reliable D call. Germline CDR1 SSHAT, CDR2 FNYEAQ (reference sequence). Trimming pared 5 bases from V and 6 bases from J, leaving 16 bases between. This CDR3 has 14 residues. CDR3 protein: CASSPPERLAEAFF. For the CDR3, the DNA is TGTGCCAGCAGCCCGCCGGAGCGGCTGGCTGAAGCTTTCTTT.

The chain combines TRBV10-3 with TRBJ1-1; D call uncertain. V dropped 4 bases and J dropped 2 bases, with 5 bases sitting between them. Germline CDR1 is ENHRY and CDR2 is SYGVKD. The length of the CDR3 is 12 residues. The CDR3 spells CAISGKNTEAFF. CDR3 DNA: TGTGCCATCAGTGGTAAAAACACTGAAGCTTTCTTT.